Reported below is one TCR beta chain. Its antigen is unidentified. This sample stems from a study of blood T cells in healthy people across ages. Alongside a J-beta primer mix, a sample-barcoded 5' primer served in a second PCR lasting 7 to 11 cycles. Each cDNA molecule carried a tag from a template-switch adaptor that contained 12 random nucleotides. MiXCR, run by TCRdb on the 5' RACE reads, gives a single entry per CDR3 protein. In the table there are approximately 1.5 million distinct CDR3 sequences, about 45% of which are singletons. Isolation of PBMCs gave at least 6.5 million cells per sample. Extractions gave at least 6 micrograms of total RNA per sample. V lost 3 bases and J 3 bases, leaving 14 bases between the germline ends. Per the germline V gene, CDR1 is DFQATT and CDR2 is SNEGSKA (reference sequence). CDR3 length: 15 amino acids. Whole-study results and caveats: Comparison with aged donors showed that long-lived donors had more naive CD4+ cells and higher diversity.

What was sequenced was blood. This TCR was recovered from a young woman in good health. V and J are TRBV20-1 and TRBJ2-2; possibly TRBD1 for D (6 bases). This chain's CDR3 is CSARSGAKYTGELFF. The CDR3 DNA is TGCAGTGCTAGGTCAGGGGCCAAATACACCGGGGAGCTGTTTTTT.